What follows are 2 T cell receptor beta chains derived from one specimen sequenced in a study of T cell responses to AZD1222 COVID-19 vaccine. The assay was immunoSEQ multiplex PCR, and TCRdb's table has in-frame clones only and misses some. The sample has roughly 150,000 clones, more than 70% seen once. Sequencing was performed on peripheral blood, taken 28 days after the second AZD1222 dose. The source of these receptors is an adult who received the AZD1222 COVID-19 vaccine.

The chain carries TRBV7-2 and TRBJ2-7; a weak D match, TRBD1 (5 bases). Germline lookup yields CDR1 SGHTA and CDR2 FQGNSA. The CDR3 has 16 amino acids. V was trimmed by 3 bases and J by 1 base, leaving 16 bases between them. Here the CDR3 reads CASSFETGKISYEQYF. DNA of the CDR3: TGTGCCAGCAGCTTCGAAACAGGCAAAATATCCTACGAGCAGTACTTC.

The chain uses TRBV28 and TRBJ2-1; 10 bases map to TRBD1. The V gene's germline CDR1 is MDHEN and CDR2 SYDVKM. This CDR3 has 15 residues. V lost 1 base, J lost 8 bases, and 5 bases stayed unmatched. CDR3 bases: TGTGCCAGCAGTTTATCGGACAGGGGGAAGTATGAGCAGTTCTTC. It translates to CASSLSDRGKYEQFF. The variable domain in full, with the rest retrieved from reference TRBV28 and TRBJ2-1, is DVKVTQSSRYLVKRTGEKVFLECVQDMDHENMFWYRQDPGLGLRLIYFSYDVKMKEKGDIPEGYSVSREKKERFSLILESASTNQTSMYLCASSLSDRGKYEQFFGPGTRLTVL.